Given below is one T cell receptor (beta chain) in context. This sample was included in a study of spatial heterogeneity in lung cancer. MiXCR, run by TCRdb on the 5' RACE reads, gives a single entry per CDR3 protein. Of around 2,000 distinct CDR3 sequences listed, around 16% are singletons. Time point noted: sample taken at primary tumor resection. In each case, whole RNA from tumor, nontumor lung or frozen PBMC was sequenced unsorted. Sample: normal lung tissue next to the tumor, taken at surgery. This TCR came from a male donor with early-stage non-small cell lung cancer.

The CDR3 DNA is TGTGCCAGCAGCCCTACGGGCGTGGGAGACACTGAAGCTTTCTTT. This codes for CASSPTGVGDTEAFF. V usage is TRBV7-3 and J usage is TRBJ1-1; no definite D call. V was pared by 5 bases and J by 3 bases, with 16 bases between. Germline-derived CDR1 and CDR2 are SGHTA and FQGTGA. The CDR3 has 15 amino acids.